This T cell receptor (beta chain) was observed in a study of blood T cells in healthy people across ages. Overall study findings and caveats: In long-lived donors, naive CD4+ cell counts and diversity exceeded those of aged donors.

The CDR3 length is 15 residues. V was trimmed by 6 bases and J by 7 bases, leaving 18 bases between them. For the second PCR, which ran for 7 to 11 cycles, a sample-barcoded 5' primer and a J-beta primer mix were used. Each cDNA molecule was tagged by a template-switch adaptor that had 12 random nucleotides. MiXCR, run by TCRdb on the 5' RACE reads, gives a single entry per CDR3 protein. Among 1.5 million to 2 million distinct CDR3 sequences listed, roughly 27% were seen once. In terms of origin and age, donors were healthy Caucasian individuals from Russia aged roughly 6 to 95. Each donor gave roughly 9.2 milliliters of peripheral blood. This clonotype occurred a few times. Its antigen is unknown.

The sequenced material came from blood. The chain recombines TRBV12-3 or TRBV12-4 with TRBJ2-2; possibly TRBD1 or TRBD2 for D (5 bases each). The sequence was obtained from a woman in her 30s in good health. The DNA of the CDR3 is TGTGCCAGCAGGGGACCAGCTGGGGGAAGCGGGGAGCTGTTTTTT. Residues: CASRGPAGGSGELFF.